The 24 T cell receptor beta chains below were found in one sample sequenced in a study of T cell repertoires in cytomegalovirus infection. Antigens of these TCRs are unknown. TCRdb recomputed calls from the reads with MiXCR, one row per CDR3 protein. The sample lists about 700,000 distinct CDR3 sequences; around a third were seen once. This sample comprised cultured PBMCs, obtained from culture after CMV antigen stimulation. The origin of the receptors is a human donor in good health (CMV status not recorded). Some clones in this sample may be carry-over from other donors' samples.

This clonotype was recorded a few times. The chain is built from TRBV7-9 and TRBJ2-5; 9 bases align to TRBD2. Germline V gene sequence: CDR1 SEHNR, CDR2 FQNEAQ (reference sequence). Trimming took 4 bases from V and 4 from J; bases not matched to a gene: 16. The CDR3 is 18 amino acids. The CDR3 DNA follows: TGTGCCAGCAGCTCCCCTTCGGGGCGGGAGGGCCTCGGAGAGACCCAGTACTTC. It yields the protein CASSSPSGREGLGETQYF.

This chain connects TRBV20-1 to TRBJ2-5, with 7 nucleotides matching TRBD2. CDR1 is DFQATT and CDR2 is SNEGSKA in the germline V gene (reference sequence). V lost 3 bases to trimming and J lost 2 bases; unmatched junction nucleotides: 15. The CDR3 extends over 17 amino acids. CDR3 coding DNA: TGCAGTGCTAGCCCTGGGGGAGAGGGAGGGAGACAAGAGACCCAGTACTTC. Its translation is CSASPGGEGGRQETQYF.

For the CDR3, the DNA is TGTGCCAGCAGCCAAAGACAGTACTATGGCTACACCTTC. Translating it yields CASSQRQYYGYTF. The chain is built from TRBV14 and TRBJ1-2, with D maybe TRBD1 (5 bases). The germline gives CDR1 SGHDN, CDR2 FVKESK. Trimming pared 2 bases from V and 3 bases from J, leaving 7 bases between. The length of the CDR3 is 13 residues. The variable domain in full, with the rest retrieved from reference TRBV14 and TRBJ1-2, is EAGVTQFPSHSVIEKGQTVTLRCDPISGHDNLYWYRRVMGKEIKFLLHFVKESKQDESGMPNNRFLAERTGGTYSTLKVQPAELEDSGVYFCASSQRQYYGYTFGSGTRLTVV.

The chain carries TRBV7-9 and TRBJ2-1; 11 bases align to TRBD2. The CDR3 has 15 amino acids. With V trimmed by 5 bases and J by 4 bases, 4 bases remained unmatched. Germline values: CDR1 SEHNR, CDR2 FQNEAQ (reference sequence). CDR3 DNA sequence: TGTGCCAGCAGCGAGACTAGCGGGATTTACAATGAGCAGTTCTTC. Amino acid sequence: CASSETSGIYNEQFF.

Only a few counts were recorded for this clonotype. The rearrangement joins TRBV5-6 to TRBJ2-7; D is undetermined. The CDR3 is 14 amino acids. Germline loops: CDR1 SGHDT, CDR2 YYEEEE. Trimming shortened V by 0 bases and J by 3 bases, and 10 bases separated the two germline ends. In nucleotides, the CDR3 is TGTGCCAGCAGCTTGGGAAACTCGGGCTACGAGCAGTACTTC. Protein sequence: CASSLGNSGYEQYF.

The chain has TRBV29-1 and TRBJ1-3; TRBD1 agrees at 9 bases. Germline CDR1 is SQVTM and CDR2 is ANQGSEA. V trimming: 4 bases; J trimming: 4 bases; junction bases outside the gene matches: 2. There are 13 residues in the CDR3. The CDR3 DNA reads TGCAGCGTTGGACAGGGGGTCGGAAACACCATATATTTT. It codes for CSVGQGVGNTIYF.

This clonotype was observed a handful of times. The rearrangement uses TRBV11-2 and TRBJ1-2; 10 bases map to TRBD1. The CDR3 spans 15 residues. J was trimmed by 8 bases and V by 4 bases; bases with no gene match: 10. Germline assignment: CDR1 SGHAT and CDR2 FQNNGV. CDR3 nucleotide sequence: TGTGCCAGCAGCTCCTACCGGGACAGGGGCGGAGGCTACACCTTC. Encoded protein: CASSSYRDRGGGYTF.

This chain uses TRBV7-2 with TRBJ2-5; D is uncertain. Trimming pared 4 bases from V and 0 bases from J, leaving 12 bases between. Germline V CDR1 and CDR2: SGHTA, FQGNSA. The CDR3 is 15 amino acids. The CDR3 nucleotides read TGTGCCAGCAGCTCCTATAGCAGGTACCAAGAGACCCAGTACTTC. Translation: CASSSYSRYQETQYF.

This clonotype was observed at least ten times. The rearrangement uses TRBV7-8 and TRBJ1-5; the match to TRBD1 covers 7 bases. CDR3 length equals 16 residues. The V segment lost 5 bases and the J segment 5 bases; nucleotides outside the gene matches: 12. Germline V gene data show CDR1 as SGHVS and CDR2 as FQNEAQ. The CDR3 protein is CASSLRRTGVYQPQHF. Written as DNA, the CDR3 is TGTGCCAGCAGCCTACGAAGGACAGGCGTTTATCAGCCCCAGCATTTT.

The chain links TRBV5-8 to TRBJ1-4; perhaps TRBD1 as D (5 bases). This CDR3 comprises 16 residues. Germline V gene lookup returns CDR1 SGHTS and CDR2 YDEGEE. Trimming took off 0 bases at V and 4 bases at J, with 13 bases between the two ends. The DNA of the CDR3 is TGTGCCAGCAGCTTGGCCCCGGGACCGCGTAATGAAAAACTGTTTTTT. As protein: CASSLAPGPRNEKLFF.

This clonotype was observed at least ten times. CDR3 protein: CASSLQTSGATGELFF. CDR3 coding DNA: TGTGCCAGCAGTCTCCAGACTAGCGGGGCCACCGGGGAGCTGTTTTTT. V is TRBV7-6 and J is TRBJ2-2, with 11 bases fitting TRBD2. Losses at the gene ends were 6 bases for V and 4 bases for J; bases not matched to a gene: 7. This CDR3 region has 16 residues. Germline V gene data show CDR1 as SGHVS and CDR2 as FNYEAQ.

CDR3 residues: CASSFRVDSEAFF. The CDR3 nucleotides are TGTGCCAGCAGTTTTAGAGTAGACTCGGAAGCTTTCTTT. V and J are TRBV28 and TRBJ1-1; D ambiguous. Germline V gene lookup returns CDR1 MDHEN and CDR2 SYDVKM. This CDR3 spans 13 amino acids. V dropped 3 bases and J dropped 8 bases, with 13 bases sitting between them.

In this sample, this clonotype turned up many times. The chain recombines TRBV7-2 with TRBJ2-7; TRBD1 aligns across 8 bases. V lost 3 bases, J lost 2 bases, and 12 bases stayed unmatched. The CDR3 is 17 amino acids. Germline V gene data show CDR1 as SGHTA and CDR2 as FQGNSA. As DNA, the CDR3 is TGTGCCAGCAGCTTTTGGGTCACAGGACAGGGAGCCTACGAGCAGTACTTC. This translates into CASSFWVTGQGAYEQYF. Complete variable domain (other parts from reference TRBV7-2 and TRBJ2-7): GAGVSQSPSNKVTEKGKDVELRCDPISGHTALYWYRQSLGQGLEFLIYFQGNSAPDKSGLPSDRFSAERTGGSVSTLTIQRTQQEDSAVYLCASSFWVTGQGAYEQYFGPGTRLTVT.

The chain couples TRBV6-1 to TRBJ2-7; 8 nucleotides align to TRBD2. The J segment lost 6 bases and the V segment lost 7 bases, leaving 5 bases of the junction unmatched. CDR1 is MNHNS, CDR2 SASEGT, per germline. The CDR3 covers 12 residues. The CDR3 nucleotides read TGTGCCAGCACCGGGAGGGAATCCGAGCAGTACTTC. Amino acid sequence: CASTGRESEQYF.

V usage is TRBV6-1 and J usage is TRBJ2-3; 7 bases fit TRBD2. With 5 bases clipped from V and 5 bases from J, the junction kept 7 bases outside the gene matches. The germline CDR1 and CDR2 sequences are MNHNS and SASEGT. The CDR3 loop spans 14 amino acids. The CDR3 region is CASSPSGVRDTQYF. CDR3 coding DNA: TGTGCCAGCAGTCCTAGCGGAGTCAGAGATACGCAGTATTTT.

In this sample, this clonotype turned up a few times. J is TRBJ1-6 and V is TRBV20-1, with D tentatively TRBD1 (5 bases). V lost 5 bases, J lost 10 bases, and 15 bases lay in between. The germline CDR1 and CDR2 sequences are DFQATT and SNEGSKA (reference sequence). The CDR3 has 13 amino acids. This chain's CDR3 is CSAWGSWGSPLHF. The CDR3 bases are TGCAGTGCTTGGGGAAGTTGGGGGTCACCCCTCCACTTT.

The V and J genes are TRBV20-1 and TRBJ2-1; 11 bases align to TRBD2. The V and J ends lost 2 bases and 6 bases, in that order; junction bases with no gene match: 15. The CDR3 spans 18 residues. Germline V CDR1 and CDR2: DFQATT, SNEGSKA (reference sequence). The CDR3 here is CSARRRIIAGGRGNEQFF. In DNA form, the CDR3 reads TGCAGTGCTAGACGCCGAATAATAGCGGGAGGGCGAGGCAATGAGCAGTTCTTC.

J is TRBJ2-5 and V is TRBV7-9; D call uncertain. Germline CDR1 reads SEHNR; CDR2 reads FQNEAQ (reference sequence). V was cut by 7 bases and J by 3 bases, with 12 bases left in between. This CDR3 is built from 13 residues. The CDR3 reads CASINPEEETQYF. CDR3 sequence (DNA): TGTGCCAGCATCAACCCGGAAGAAGAGACCCAGTACTTC.

CDR3 DNA sequence: TGTGCCAGCAGTCGACTAGAAGAGTACCAAGAGACCCAGTACTTC. Translated: CASSRLEEYQETQYF. This chain links TRBV27 with TRBJ2-5; TRBD2 might be the D (6 bases). Trimming stripped 5 bases from V and 0 bases from J, with 13 bases between. This CDR3 spans 15 amino acids. Germline V gene sequence: CDR1 MNHEY, CDR2 SMNVEV (reference sequence).

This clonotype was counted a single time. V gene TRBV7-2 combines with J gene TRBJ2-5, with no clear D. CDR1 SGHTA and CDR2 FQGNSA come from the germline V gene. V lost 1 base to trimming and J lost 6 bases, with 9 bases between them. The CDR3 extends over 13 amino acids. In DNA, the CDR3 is TGTGCCAGCAGCTTAGGGCCCCGGAAGACCCAGTACTTC. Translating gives CASSLGPRKTQYF.

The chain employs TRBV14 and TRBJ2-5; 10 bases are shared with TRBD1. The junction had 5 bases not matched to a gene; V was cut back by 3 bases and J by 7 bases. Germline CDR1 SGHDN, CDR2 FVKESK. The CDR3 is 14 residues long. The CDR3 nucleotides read TGTGCCAGCAGCCAGGGACAGGGGATAAGGACCCAGTACTTC. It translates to CASSQGQGIRTQYF.

Here the CDR3 reads CASSLSSRGDYGYTF. The CDR3 coding sequence is TGTGCCAGCAGCTTGTCCAGCAGGGGCGACTATGGCTACACCTTC. The rearrangement links TRBV5-4 to TRBJ1-2; tentative D call: TRBD1 (6 bases). CDR3 size: 15 residues. The germline V and J ends were trimmed by 1 base and 3 bases, with 13 bases remaining between them. The germline CDR1 and CDR2 sequences are SGHNT and YYREEE (reference sequence). The full variable domain, rest sourced from reference TRBV5-4 and TRBJ1-2, is ETGVTQSPTHLIKTRGQQVTLRCSSQSGHNTVSWYQQALGQGPQFIFQYYREEENGRGNFPPRFSGLQFPNYSSELNVNALELDDSALYLCASSLSSRGDYGYTFGSGTRLTVV.

The CDR3 sequence: CASRQESTGLGEKLFF. The CDR3 nucleotides read TGTGCCAGCAGACAAGAATCGACAGGTCTGGGAGAAAAACTGTTTTTT. This chain uses TRBV7-9 with TRBJ1-4, with D maybe TRBD1 (6 bases). The germline V gene has CDR1 SEHNR and CDR2 FQNEAQ (reference sequence). This CDR3 has 16 amino acids. The V end lost 6 bases, the J end lost 8 bases, and 22 bases lay between the germline ends.

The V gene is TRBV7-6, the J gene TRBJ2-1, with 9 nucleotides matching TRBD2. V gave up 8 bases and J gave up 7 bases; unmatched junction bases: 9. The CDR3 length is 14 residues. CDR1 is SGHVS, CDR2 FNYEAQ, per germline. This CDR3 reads CASSRSSGVNEQFF. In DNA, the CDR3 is TGTGCCAGCTCTCGGTCTAGCGGGGTAAATGAGCAGTTCTTC. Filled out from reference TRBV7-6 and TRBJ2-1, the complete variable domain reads GAGVSQSPRYKVTKRGQDVALRCDPISGHVSLYWYRQALGQGPEFLTYFNYEAQQDKSGLPNDRFSAERPEGSISTLTIQRTEQRDSAMYRCASSRSSGVNEQFFGPGTRLTVL.